These T cell receptor beta chains were read from a single sample in a study of Graves' ophthalmopathy and Graves' hyperthyroidism. TCRdb recomputed calls from the multiplex PCR reads with MiXCR, one row per CDR3 protein. The sample lists around 590,000 distinct CDR3 sequences; roughly 40% were seen once. Sequences were obtained from peripheral blood or thyroid tissue (not recorded which). These TCRs come from an adult man with Graves' hyperthyroidism. The CDR3 runs from the conserved cysteine through the conserved F or W. Each record gives: V gene, clone size, D gene, J gene, CDR3 DNA, CDR3 protein. D genes are given only for firm matches. Size tells how often a clone was seen (once, few, many) or the class of an expanded clone, and some rows leave it out.

>TRBV7-6|many|NA|TRBJ2-7
TGTGCCAGCAGCTTAGCGAGTGAGTACAGGCGCCCAGGGCCCAACTACGAGCAGTACTTC
CASSLASEYRRPGPNYEQYF
>TRBV7-9|NA|TRBD1|TRBJ1-1
TGTGCCAGCAGCCAAGGTAAGGGACAGCAGAACACTGAAGCTTTCTTT
CASSQGKGQQNTEAFF
>TRBV7-8|NA|TRBD1|TRBJ2-2
TGTGCCAGCAGCTTAAAACACCGGGACAGGGGTACCGGGGAGCTGTTTTTT
CASSLKHRDRGTGELFF
>TRBV5-6|NA|NA|TRBJ2-7
TGTGCCAGCAACCCCACAGGGCCCTCCTACGAGCAGTACTTC
CASNPTGPSYEQYF
>TRBV7-2|NA|TRBD1|TRBJ1-5
TGTGCCAGCAGCAAGGGACAGGGGTACCAGCCCCAGCATTTT
CASSKGQGYQPQHF
>TRBV29-1|NA|TRBD2|TRBJ2-5
TGCAGCGCGGGGACTAGCGGACAAAAGACCCAGTACTTC
CSAGTSGQKTQYF
>TRBV20-1|many|NA|TRBJ1-2
TGCAGTGCTAGGGCAGACTACGGCTACACCTTC
CSARADYGYTF
>TRBV20-1|NA|NA|TRBJ2-3
TGCAGTCGCGCCGATACGCAGTATTTT
CSRADTQYF
>TRBV20-1|many|NA|TRBJ2-5
TGCAGTGCTAGAGATTTTGGACCCCAAGCAGAGACCCAGTACTTC
CSARDFGPQAETQYF
>TRBV25-1|many|NA|TRBJ2-5
TGTGCCAGCACCCCGCCGACCGGGACTTCGTACTTC
CASTPPTGTSYF
>TRBV20-1|few|TRBD2|TRBJ2-7
TGCAGTGCTAAACAACTAGCGGGAGGTGGAGAGCAGTACTTC
CSAKQLAGGGEQYF
>TRBV25-1|NA|TRBD1|TRBJ2-2
TGTGCCAGCAAGGGGACAGGGAACACCGGGGAGCTGTTTTTT
CASKGTGNTGELFF
>TRBV7-2|many|TRBD2|TRBJ2-7
TGTGCCAGCAGCCACGGACTAGCGGTTTACGAGCAGTACTTC
CASSHGLAVYEQYF
>TRBV2|NA|TRBD1|TRBJ1-5
TGTGCCAGCTCCACCGGGGGACAGGGAGACAATCAGCCCCAGCATTTT
CASSTGGQGDNQPQHF
>TRBV20-1|NA|TRBD2|TRBJ2-7
TGCAGTGCTACTGGGACTAGCGGGAGGGAGCAGTACTTC
CSATGTSGREQYF
>TRBV27|NA|TRBD1|TRBJ2-5
TGTGCCAGCAGTTGGGACAGGGGGAATGTGGAAGAGACCCAGTACTTC
CASSWDRGNVEETQYF
>TRBV19|NA|TRBD2|TRBJ2-7
TGTGCCAGTAGTGCGGGAGATTGGAATGAGCAGTACTTC
CASSAGDWNEQYF
>TRBV19|many|NA|TRBJ1-2
TGTGCCACTATCGGCCCTCCACATGGCTACACCTTC
CATIGPPHGYTF
>TRBV7-9|NA|TRBD1|TRBJ2-7
TGTGCCAGCAGCTCCGTCGGGACAGCAAGGGGCGAGCAGTACTTC
CASSSVGTARGEQYF
>TRBV12-5|NA|NA|TRBJ2-5
TGTGCTAGTGAGGGGGAGAAAGGGACGTTTTCGATACAAGAGACCCAGTACTTC
CASEGEKGTFSIQETQYF
>TRBV6-5|NA|TRBD1|TRBJ1-6
TGTGCCAGCAGGGGGGTTGGAAGGACAGGGACTAATTCACCCCTCCACTTT
CASRGVGRTGTNSPLHF
>TRBV12-3/TRBV12-4|NA|TRBD1|TRBJ1-4
TGTGCCAGCAGTTTAGCCTGGGACAGGGGGCTGGAAGGTGAAAAACTGTTTTTT
CASSLAWDRGLEGEKLFF
>TRBV2|many|NA|TRBJ2-2
TGTGCCAGCAGTGAAGTCGGGGACACCGGGGAGCTGTTTTTT
CASSEVGDTGELFF
>TRBV6-5|many|TRBD1|TRBJ1-1
TGTGCCAGCAGTGAAGCCCGACAGGGGGCTTTCTTT
CASSEARQGAFF
>TRBV27|NA|TRBD1|TRBJ1-4
TGTGCCAGCAGTGTAAGGGGGACAGGTCGTAATGAAAAACTGTTTTTT
CASSVRGTGRNEKLFF
>TRBV10-1|NA|NA|TRBJ2-1
TGTGCCAGCAGCCAAGACAGTGGGCCGAAGCAGTTCTTC
CASSQDSGPKQFF
>TRBV29-1|NA|NA|TRBJ1-2
TGCAGCGACCCCTTGGGGGATGGCTACACCTTC
CSDPLGDGYTF
>TRBV29-1|NA|NA|TRBJ2-1
TGCAGCGTTGAACCAACCCGGGGCCTACAACGAGATGAGCAGTTCTTC
CSVEPTRGLQRDEQFF
>TRBV7-9|NA|NA|TRBJ2-2
TGTGCCAGCAGCGCACAGGGTTCCGGGGAGCTGTTTTTT
CASSAQGSGELFF
>TRBV19|NA|NA|TRBJ1-1
TGTGCCAGTAGTATAATTGGCAGAGGTAACACCGAAGCTTTCTTT
CASSIIGRGNTEAFF
>TRBV2|NA|TRBD1|TRBJ1-5
TGTGCCAGCAAGACCGGGACAGGGGGTTCGAGACAGCCCCAGCATTTT
CASKTGTGGSRQPQHF
>TRBV7-2|NA|TRBD2|TRBJ2-7
TGTGCCAGCAGCTTACTAGCGGGAGGGCAGAATGAGCAGTACTTC
CASSLLAGGQNEQYF
>TRBV7-9|NA|NA|TRBJ2-3
TGTGCCAGCAGCTTAGAAGGCTCGACAGATACGCAGTATTTT
CASSLEGSTDTQYF
>TRBV24-1|once|TRBD1|TRBJ2-7
TGTGCCACCAGTTCGACAGGGGACAGATACGAGCAGTACTTC
CATSSTGDRYEQYF
>TRBV7-2|NA|NA|TRBJ1-5
TGTGCCAGCAGCTTCGGGGGGGGAAATCAAGAGACCCAGCATTTT
CASSFGGGNQETQHF
>TRBV4-1|NA|NA|TRBJ1-4
TGCGCCAGCAGCCTTTCCGGGGGGATTAATGAAAAACTGTTTTTT
CASSLSGGINEKLFF
>TRBV29-1|NA|TRBD1|TRBJ1-2
TGCAGCGTTGACGAGGGGGCCTCCTGGTACACCTTC
CSVDEGASWYTF
>TRBV2|NA|NA|TRBJ2-1
TGTGCCAGCAGCCAAGGTGTTGGTGAGCAGTTCTTC
CASSQGVGEQFF